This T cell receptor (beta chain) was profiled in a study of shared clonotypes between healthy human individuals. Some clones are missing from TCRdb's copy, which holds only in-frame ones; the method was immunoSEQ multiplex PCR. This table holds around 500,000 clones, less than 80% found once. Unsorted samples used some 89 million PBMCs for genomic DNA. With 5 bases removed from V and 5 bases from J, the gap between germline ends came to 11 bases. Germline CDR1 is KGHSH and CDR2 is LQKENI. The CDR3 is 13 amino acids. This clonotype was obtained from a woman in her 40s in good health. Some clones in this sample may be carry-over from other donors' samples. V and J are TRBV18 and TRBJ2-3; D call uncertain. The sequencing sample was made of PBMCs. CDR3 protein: CASSAEREDTQYF. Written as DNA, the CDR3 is TGTGCCAGCTCAGCCGAAAGGGAAGATACGCAGTATTTT.